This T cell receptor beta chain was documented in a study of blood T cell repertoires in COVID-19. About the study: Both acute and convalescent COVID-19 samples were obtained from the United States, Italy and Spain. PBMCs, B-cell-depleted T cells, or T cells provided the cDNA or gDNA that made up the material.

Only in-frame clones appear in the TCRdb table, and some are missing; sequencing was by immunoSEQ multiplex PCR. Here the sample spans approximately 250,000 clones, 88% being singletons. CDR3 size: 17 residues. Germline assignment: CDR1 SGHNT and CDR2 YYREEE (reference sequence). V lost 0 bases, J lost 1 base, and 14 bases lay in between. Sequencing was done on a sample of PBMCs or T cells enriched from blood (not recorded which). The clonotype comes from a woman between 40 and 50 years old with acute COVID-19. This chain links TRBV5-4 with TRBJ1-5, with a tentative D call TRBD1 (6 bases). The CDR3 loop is CASSLGPGHESNQPQHF. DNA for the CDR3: TGTGCCAGCAGCTTGGGACCGGGACACGAAAGCAATCAGCCCCAGCATTTT.